Sequencing of this T cell receptor (beta chain) was carried out in a study of cytomegalovirus exposure and HLA in healthy donors. Study results and limitations: Common viral pathogens (according to a later analysis) appeared linked to several of the most significant clusters.

Donors counted as nominally healthy when sampled, yet unrecorded immune exposures were likely. PCR primers comprised 60 Vbeta and 13 Jbeta primers. Here immunoSEQ multiplex PCR was the method, and the copy in TCRdb shows in-frame clones only, minus some. The sample lists some 74,000 clones, 60% to 85% occurring once. The CDR3 has 18 residues. Losses at the gene ends were 1 base for V and 8 bases for J; bases not matched to a gene: 15. Germline V gene lookup returns CDR1 SGHRS and CDR2 YFSETQ. About this clone itself: Antigen: not known.

The clonotype was recovered from a male donor in good health and CMV-seronegative. The J gene is TRBJ2-1, the V gene TRBV5-1; 10 bases map to TRBD2. Sequenced input: PBMCs. CDR3 amino acids: CASSLFFGLAGEGDEQFF. CDR3 DNA: TGCGCCAGCAGCTTGTTCTTCGGGCTAGCGGGAGAAGGGGATGAGCAGTTCTTC.